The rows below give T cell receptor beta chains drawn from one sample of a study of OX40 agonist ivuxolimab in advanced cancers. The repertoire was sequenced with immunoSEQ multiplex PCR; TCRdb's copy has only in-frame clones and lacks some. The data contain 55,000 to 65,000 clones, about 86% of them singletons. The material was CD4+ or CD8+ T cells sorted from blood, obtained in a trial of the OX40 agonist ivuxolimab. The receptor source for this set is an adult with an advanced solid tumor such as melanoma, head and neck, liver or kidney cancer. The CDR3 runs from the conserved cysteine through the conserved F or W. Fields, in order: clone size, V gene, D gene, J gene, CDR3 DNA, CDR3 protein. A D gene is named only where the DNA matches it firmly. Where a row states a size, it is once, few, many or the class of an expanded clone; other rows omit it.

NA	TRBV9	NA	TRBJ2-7	TGTGCCAGCAGCGTAGAGGGCAGGACGAACGAGCAGTACTTC	CASSVEGRTNEQYF
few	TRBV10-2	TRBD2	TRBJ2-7	TGCGCCAGCCAAACTAGCGGGACCTACGAGCAGTACTTC	CASQTSGTYEQYF
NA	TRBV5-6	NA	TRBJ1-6	TGTGCCAGCAGCTGGAGAGTGGAGGGATCACCCCTCCACTTT	CASSWRVEGSPLHF
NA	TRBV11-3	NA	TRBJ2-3	TGTGCCAGCAGGGACGGATATCACACAGATACGCAGTATTTT	CASRDGYHTDTQYF
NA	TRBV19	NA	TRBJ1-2	TGTGCCAGTAGTACCAGGGGTGGCGGCTACACCTTC	CASSTRGGGYTF
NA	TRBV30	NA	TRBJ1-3	TGTGCCTGGACTAACACTCGCGCAGGAAACACCATATATTTT	CAWTNTRAGNTIYF
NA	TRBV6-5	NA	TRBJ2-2	TGTGCCAGCGGTGTGGGCGGGGAGCTGTTTTTT	CASGVGGELFF
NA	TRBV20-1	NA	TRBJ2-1	TGCAGTGCGAATCGGGACAATGAGCAGTTCTTC	CSANRDNEQFF
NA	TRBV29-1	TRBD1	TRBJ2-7	TGCAGCGTTGGCCGAGGGGGCGGCGAGCAGTACTTC	CSVGRGGGEQYF
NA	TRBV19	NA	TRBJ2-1	TGTGCCAGTAGTATTGTGGGGTCGGCTATCTCCTACAATGAGCAGTTCTTC	CASSIVGSAISYNEQFF
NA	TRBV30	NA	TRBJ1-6	TGTGCCTGGAAGAAGGGATTCATGGTCTCCTATAATTCACCCCTCCACTTT	CAWKKGFMVSYNSPLHF
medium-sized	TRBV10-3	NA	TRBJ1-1	TGTGCCATCAGGGGGGCATGGGACACTGAAGCTTTCTTT	CAIRGAWDTEAFF
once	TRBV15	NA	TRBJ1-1	TGTGCCACCAGGCGACGAACCCAGAACACTGAAGCTTTCTTT	CATRRRTQNTEAFF
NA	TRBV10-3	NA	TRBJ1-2	TGTGCCATCAGTGACTCCGGGACGGTAGACTATGGCTACACCTTC	CAISDSGTVDYGYTF
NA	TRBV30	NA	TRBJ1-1	TGTGCCTGGACCCTAGGGGCAGGCGGACCGAGTAAAGCTTTCTTT	CAWTLGAGGPSKAFF
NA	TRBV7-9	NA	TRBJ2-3	TGTGCCAGCAGCTTAGTAGTTCCCCCCCCGCACTTCACAGATACGCAGTATTTT	CASSLVVPPPHFTDTQYF
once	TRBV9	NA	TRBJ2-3	TGTGCCAGCAGCGCGGGGACCGAAGATACGCAGTATTTT	CASSAGTEDTQYF
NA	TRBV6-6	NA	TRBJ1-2	TGTGCCAGCAGCGGGAGTTATGGCTACACCTTC	CASSGSYGYTF
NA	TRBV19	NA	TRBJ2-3	TGTGCCAGTAGTATATGGGGTAGCACAGATACGCAGTATTTT	CASSIWGSTDTQYF
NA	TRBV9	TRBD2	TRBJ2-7	TGTGCCAGCAGCGCCGGACTAGGCGACGAGCAGTACTTC	CASSAGLGDEQYF
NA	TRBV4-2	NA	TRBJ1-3	TGTGCCAGCAGCCAAGGGAGACCGAACTCTGGAAACACCATATATTTT	CASSQGRPNSGNTIYF
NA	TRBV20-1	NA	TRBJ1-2	TGCGGGCACGAAGTTGATGGCTACACCTTC	CGHEVDGYTF
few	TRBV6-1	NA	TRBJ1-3	TGTGCCAGCAGGGTGGACGGTTACTCTGGAAACACCATATATTTT	CASRVDGYSGNTIYF
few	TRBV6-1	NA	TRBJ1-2	TGTGCCAGCAGTTCTACAGGGTTCTATGGCTACACCTTC	CASSSTGFYGYTF
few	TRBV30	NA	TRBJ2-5	TGTGCCTGGAGTACGGGATGGGAGACCCAGTACTTC	CAWSTGWETQYF
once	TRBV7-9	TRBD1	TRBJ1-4	TGTGCCAGCAGCCCGGGACAGGGGAATGAAAAACTGTTTTTT	CASSPGQGNEKLFF
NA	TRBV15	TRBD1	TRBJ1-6	TGTGCCACCAGCCGCGGGACAGGGAATTCACCCCTCCACTTT	CATSRGTGNSPLHF
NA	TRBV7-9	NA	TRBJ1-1	TGTGCCAGCAGCTTATTGCAGAACACTGAAGCTTTCTTT	CASSLLQNTEAFF
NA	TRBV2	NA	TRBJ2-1	TGTGCCAGCAGTGAAACCCGGGACTCACTACGGGAGCAGTTCTTC	CASSETRDSLREQFF
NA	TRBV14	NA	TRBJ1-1	TGTGCCAGCAGCCAAGAGATGAACACTGAAGCTTTCTTT	CASSQEMNTEAFF
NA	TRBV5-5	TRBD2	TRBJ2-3	TGTGCCAGCAGCTTGAGAACGGCAAGCGGGATCGGCACAGATACGCAGTATTTT	CASSLRTASGIGTDTQYF
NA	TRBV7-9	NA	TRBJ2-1	TGTGCCAGCAGCTCCAATACACGGTTTATAGTGGATGAGCAGTTCTTC	CASSSNTRFIVDEQFF
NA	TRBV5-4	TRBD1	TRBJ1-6	TGTGCCAGCAGCGCCAGGGGGGCCAGGGCCAATTCACCCCTCCACTTT	CASSARGARANSPLHF
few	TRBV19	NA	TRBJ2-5	TGTGCCAGTAGTATAGAGGGGGTCGGGGGAGAGACCCAGTACTTC	CASSIEGVGGETQYF
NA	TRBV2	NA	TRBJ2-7	TGTGCCAGCAGTGAAAGGGACGAGCAATACTTC	CASSERDEQYF
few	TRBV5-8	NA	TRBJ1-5	TGTGCCAGCACCGTAGCCGTGGGGCCCCAGCATTTT	CASTVAVGPQHF